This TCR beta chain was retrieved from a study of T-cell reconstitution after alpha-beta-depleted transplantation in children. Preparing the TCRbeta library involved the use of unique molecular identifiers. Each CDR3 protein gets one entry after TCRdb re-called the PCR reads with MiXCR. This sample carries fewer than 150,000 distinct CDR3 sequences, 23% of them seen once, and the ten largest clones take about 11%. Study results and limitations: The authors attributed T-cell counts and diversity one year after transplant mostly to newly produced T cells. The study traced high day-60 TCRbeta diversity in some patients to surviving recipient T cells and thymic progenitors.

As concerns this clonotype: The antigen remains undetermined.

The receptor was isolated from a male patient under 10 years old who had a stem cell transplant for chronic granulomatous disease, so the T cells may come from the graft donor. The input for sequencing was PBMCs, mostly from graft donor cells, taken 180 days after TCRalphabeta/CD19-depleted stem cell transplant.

CDR3: CASSLLALQETQYF. CDR3 bases: TGTGCCAGCAGTTTACTAGCCCTCCAAGAGACCCAGTACTTC. This chain joins TRBV12-3 or TRBV12-4 and TRBJ2-5; D is perhaps TRBD2 (5 bases). This CDR3 has 14 residues. V gave up 2 bases and J gave up 1 base, with 8 bases separating them.